The clone carrying this T cell receptor (beta chain) has more than one count but fewer than ten. Its antigen is not known. The sample belongs to a study of CD8 T cells in ankylosing spondylitis. The study, taken as a whole, reports: Disease-associated clones were CD8+ and fairly uncommon in peripheral blood. Researchers reportedly found disease-linked clones significantly enriched in matched ankylosing spondylitis synovial fluid.

TCRdb re-analysed the 5' RACE reads in MiXCR, keeping a single row per CDR3 protein. The sample lists about 200,000 distinct CDR3 sequences, over 10% occurring once. The CDR3 has 15 residues. Germline CDR1 and CDR2: WNHNN and SYGVQD (reference sequence). Trimming cost V 3 bases and J 0 bases, with 11 bases left between them. This chain uses TRBV10-1 with TRBJ2-5, with a weak D call TRBD1 (6 bases). Sequenced input: blood, either unsorted or a sorted T cell fraction (not recorded which). The TCR originated in a male donor with ankylosing spondylitis or in good health (not recorded which). DNA of the CDR3: TGCGCCAGCAGTGATCATCGGACAGACCAAGAGACCCAGTACTTC. Its protein is CASSDHRTDQETQYF.